This paragraph reports one TCR beta chain. Its cognate antigen is unknown. A much larger clone differs from this one at a single base, so this may be a read error. The sample originates from a study of post-analysis software for immune sequencing data. Overall study results and limits: Clustering by F measure revealed strong co-clustering among samples prepared together in one batch. In patients, TRBV5-6, TRBV5-1 and TRBV20-1 belonged to roughly 5 TRBV segments found more frequently than in controls. A significant reduction in normalized Chao1 diversity was observed in multiple sclerosis patients versus controls.

Unique molecular identifiers tagged the TCR beta cDNA libraries. From approximately 0.95 to 9.8 million T cells, 450,000 to 550,000 cDNA molecules were obtained. TCRdb used MiXCR to reprocess the PCR reads, holding one entry per CDR3 protein. This sample has hundreds of thousands of distinct CDR3 sequences, with 30% found just once. Losses at the gene ends were 10 bases for V and 7 bases for J; bases not matched to a gene: 18. The CDR3 is 16 residues long. The germline V gene encodes CDR1 ENHRY and CDR2 SYGVKD. Input material: blood. The chain carries TRBV10-3 and TRBJ1-2; 10 bases agree with TRBD1. The TCR originated in a girl aged 5-17 years with multiple sclerosis. CDR3 sequence: CATLHERTGGIGGYTF. The CDR3 DNA sequence: TGTGCCACACTACACGAACGGACAGGGGGGATCGGTGGCTACACCTTC.